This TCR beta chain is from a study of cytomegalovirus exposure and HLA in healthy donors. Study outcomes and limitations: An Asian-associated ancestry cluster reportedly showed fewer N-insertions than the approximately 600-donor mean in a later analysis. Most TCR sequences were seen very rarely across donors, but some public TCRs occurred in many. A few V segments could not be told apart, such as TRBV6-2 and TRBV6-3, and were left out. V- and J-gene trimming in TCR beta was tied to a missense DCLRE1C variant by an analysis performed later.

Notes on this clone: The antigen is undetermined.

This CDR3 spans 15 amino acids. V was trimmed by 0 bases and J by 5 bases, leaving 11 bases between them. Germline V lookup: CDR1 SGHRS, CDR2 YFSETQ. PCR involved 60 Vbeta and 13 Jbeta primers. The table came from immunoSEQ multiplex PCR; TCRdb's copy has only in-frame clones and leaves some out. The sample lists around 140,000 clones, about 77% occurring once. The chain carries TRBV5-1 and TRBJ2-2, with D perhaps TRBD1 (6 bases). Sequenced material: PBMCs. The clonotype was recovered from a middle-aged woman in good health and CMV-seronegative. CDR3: CASSLAGQSTGELFF. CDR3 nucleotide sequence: TGCGCCAGCAGCTTGGCGGGACAAAGTACCGGGGAGCTGTTTTTT.